A single sample is the source of the 22 T cell receptor beta chains below, sequenced in a study of blood T cell repertoires in COVID-19 (dated by TCRdb to 2019 to 2021). The receptor library was made with the immunoSEQ multiplex PCR assay. Held by TCRdb, this immuneACCESS table contains in-frame sequences only and omits some clones. Under half of the omission traces to an unresolved V gene where checked; the cause of the rest is unknown. The sample table lists fewer than 60,000 clones, roughly 80% of them with a count of one. The biggest ten clones account for less than 30% of the sample. Material: peripheral blood. The receptors come from a human donor in a cohort sampled during active COVID-19.

J is TRBJ2-7 and V is TRBV7-9; tentative D call: TRBD1 (5 bases). CDR1 is SEHNR and CDR2 is FQNEAQ in the germline V gene (reference sequence). This CDR3 comprises 13 residues. V was shortened by 5 bases and J by 6 bases, with 14 bases between the two germline ends. The DNA of the CDR3 is TGTGCCAGCAGCAAAACCTACAGGACCGAGCAGTACTTC. Protein: CASSKTYRTEQYF.

This chain's CDR3 is CASSNPGTGNEQYF. CDR3 nucleotide sequence: TGTGCCAGCAGTAACCCCGGGACAGGGAACGAGCAGTACTTC. J is TRBJ2-7 and V is TRBV6-2 or TRBV6-3; 9 bases map to TRBD1. Losses at the gene ends were 5 bases for V and 5 bases for J; bases not matched to a gene: 7. The CDR3 totals 14 residues. CDR1 is MNHEY, CDR2 SVGEGT, per germline.

The V gene is TRBV7-5, the J gene TRBJ1-5. TRBV7-5 is recorded as a pseudogene. The CDR3 contains 13 residues. CDR3 amino acids: CGGEALLNQPQHF. As DNA, the CDR3 is TGTGGGGGGGAGGCGCTCCTTAATCAGCCCCAGCATTTT.

The V call is TRBV28, the J call TRBJ2-7; 7 bases fit TRBD1. This CDR3 is built from 15 residues. Germline loops: CDR1 MDHEN, CDR2 SYDVKM. J was trimmed by 1 base and V by 4 bases; bases with no gene match: 7. CDR3 residues: CASSSQTGWSYEQYF. The CDR3 region has the DNA TGTGCCAGCAGTTCCCAGACAGGGTGGTCCTACGAGCAGTACTTC. The full variable domain, its missing parts supplied by reference TRBV28 and TRBJ2-7, is DVKVTQSSRYLVKRTGEKVFLECVQDMDHENMFWYRQDPGLGLRLIYFSYDVKMKEKGDIPEGYSVSREKKERFSLILESASTNQTSMYLCASSSQTGWSYEQYFGPGTRLTVT.

The V call is TRBV4-2, the J call TRBJ2-5; 7 positions match TRBD2. Germline CDR1 is LGHNA and CDR2 is YNFKEQ. The CDR3 has 16 residues. Trimming took 5 bases from V and 2 from J; bases not matched to a gene: 11. The CDR3 is CASSSHGLGGQETQYF. DNA of the CDR3: TGTGCCAGCAGCTCCCATGGACTAGGCGGGCAAGAGACCCAGTACTTC.

This clone occurred many times. The rearrangement uses TRBV5-1 and TRBJ2-3, with a possible D match to TRBD2 (7 bases). Trimming stripped 0 bases from V and 4 bases from J, with 15 bases between. CDR1 is SGHRS, CDR2 YFSETQ, per germline. The CDR3 covers 16 residues. The CDR3, as DNA: TGCGCCAGCAGCTTGGCCAGAACGGGGGGCGCAGATACGCAGTATTTT. It is translated as CASSLARTGGADTQYF.

This sequence joins TRBV7-2 and TRBJ2-3, with D possibly matching TRBD2 (7 bases). The V end lost 4 bases, the J end lost 6 bases, and 14 bases lay between the germline ends. CDR3 length: 14 residues. CDR1 and CDR2 from the germline V gene are SGHTA and FQGNSA. The CDR3 bases are TGTGCCAGCAGCTCTACCTCGGGGGGCGATACGCAGTATTTT. Its translation: CASSSTSGGDTQYF.

This sequence joins TRBV11-3 and TRBJ2-2; 8 nucleotides agree with TRBD1. This CDR3 is 20 amino acids long. Per germline, CDR1 SGHNT and CDR2 YENEEA. J lost 6 bases, V lost 2 bases, and 20 bases had no gene match. The CDR3 is CASSLRLTPSTGEVAGELFF. The DNA for the CDR3 is TGTGCCAGCAGCTTACGCCTAACGCCCTCGACAGGGGAAGTTGCCGGGGAGCTGTTTTTT.

Here the CDR3 reads CASFSGQADTEAFF. For the CDR3, the DNA is TGTGCCAGCTTTTCGGGACAAGCGGACACTGAAGCTTTCTTT. V and J are TRBV18 and TRBJ1-1; D is perhaps TRBD1 (6 bases). Trimming removed 7 bases from V and 3 bases from J, with 15 bases in between. From germline, CDR1 is KGHSH and CDR2 LQKENI. The CDR3 sequence is 14 residues long.

J is TRBJ2-1 and V is TRBV19; unclear D gene. CDR1 and CDR2 from the germline V gene are LNHDA and SQIVND (reference sequence). Trimming took 7 bases from V and 6 from J, leaving 19 bases between them. The CDR3 has 15 residues. CDR3 nucleotides: TGTGCCAGTAAGTCAGGCAGTGCTTTATCCAATGAGCAGTTCTTC. Translated, it gives CASKSGSALSNEQFF.

CDR3 sequence (DNA): TGTGCCACCAGCAGAGATCGATTACAGTACAATGAGCAGTTCTTC. Protein: CATSRDRLQYNEQFF. J is TRBJ2-1 and V is TRBV15; D unresolved. Germline V lookup: CDR1 LNHNV, CDR2 YYDKDF (reference sequence). This CDR3 has 15 residues. Trimming stripped 0 bases from V and 4 bases from J, with 10 bases between.

Here the CDR3 DNA reads TGTGCCAGCTCACCACGGATAGCGGGAGGCCGCACAGATACGCAGTATTTT. Its translation is CASSPRIAGGRTDTQYF. The chain has TRBV18 and TRBJ2-3; 10 bases align to TRBD2. V lost 1 base and J lost 1; bases outside the gene matches: 5. The germline CDR1 and CDR2 sequences are KGHSH and LQKENI. The CDR3 is made up of 17 amino acids.

The CDR3 here is CASKRDIDSGNTIYF. DNA of the CDR3: TGTGCCAGTAAAAGGGACATCGACTCTGGAAACACCATATATTTT. This sequence joins TRBV19 and TRBJ1-3; tentative D call: TRBD1 (6 bases). The CDR3 runs 15 residues. From germline, CDR1 is LNHDA and CDR2 SQIVND (reference sequence). V was shortened by 7 bases and J by 0 bases, with 13 bases between the two germline ends. The full variable domain, completed using reference TRBV19 and TRBJ1-3, is DGGITQSPKYLFRKEGQNVTLSCEQNLNHDAMYWYRQDPGQGLRLIYYSQIVNDFQKGDIAEGYSVSREKKESFPLTVTSAQKNPTAFYLCASKRDIDSGNTIYFGEGSWLTVV.

CDR3 amino acids: CASSGALTGELFF. Written as DNA, the CDR3 is TGTGCCAGCAGCGGGGCTCTCACCGGGGAGCTGTTTTTT. The V call is TRBV11-2, the J call TRBJ2-2, with D possibly TRBD1 on 5 matching bases. The germline gives CDR1 SGHAT, CDR2 FQNNGV. The CDR3 has 13 amino acids. The V end lost 5 bases, the J end lost 4 bases, and 8 bases lay between the germline ends.

This chain uses TRBV10-3 with TRBJ1-5; a weak D match, TRBD1 (6 bases). V dropped 6 bases and J dropped 4 bases, with 10 bases sitting between them. Germline V gene lookup returns CDR1 ENHRY and CDR2 SYGVKD. The CDR3 length is 13 residues. The CDR3 region is CAIRRTVNQPQHF. The CDR3 nucleotides read TGTGCCATCAGAAGGACAGTTAATCAGCCCCAGCATTTT.

The chain recombines TRBV5-4 with TRBJ2-5, with D possibly matching TRBD2 (5 bases). CDR3 length: 13 residues. The V end was cut by 4 bases, the J end by 5 bases, with 12 bases between. Germline values: CDR1 SGHNT, CDR2 YYREEE (reference sequence). CDR3 sequence reads: CASSRKAEETQYF. The CDR3 DNA reads TGTGCCAGCAGCCGCAAAGCGGAGGAGACCCAGTACTTC.

The rearrangement uses TRBV5-1 and TRBJ1-4, with a possible D match to TRBD1 (5 bases). The length of the CDR3 is 16 residues. V was shortened by 5 bases and J by 0 bases, with 14 bases between the two germline ends. CDR1 and CDR2 (germline): SGHRS, YFSETQ. CDR3 amino acids: CASSTQGTTTNEKLFF. Written as DNA, the CDR3 is TGCGCCAGCAGTACCCAGGGCACGACAACTAATGAAAAACTGTTTTTT.

The sample holds a few counts of this clone. The chain links TRBV4-1 to TRBJ2-2; perhaps TRBD2 as D (7 bases). CDR1 is MGHRA and CDR2 is YSYEKL in the germline V gene. This CDR3 region has 17 residues. V was shortened by 2 bases and J by 6 bases, with 19 bases between the two germline ends. CDR3 sequence reads: CASSQRGGTGGPGELFF. Here the CDR3 DNA reads TGCGCCAGCAGCCAAAGGGGGGGAACGGGAGGCCCCGGGGAGCTGTTTTTT.

V and J are TRBV7-9 and TRBJ2-1; D perhaps matches TRBD1 (6 bases). The CDR3 is 16 residues long. Trimming stripped 0 bases from V and 6 bases from J, with 15 bases between. Germline values: CDR1 SEHNR, CDR2 FQNEAQ (reference sequence). For the CDR3, the DNA is TGTGCCAGCAGCTTAGCGGGGCAGGGGATCGGCAATGAGCAGTTCTTC. The encoded protein is CASSLAGQGIGNEQFF.

V gene TRBV7-2 combines with J gene TRBJ1-3; 7 bases map to TRBD1. Germline assignment: CDR1 SGHTA and CDR2 FQGNSA. V dropped 0 bases and J dropped 1; count of bases not matched to a gene: 6. The CDR3 runs 17 residues. In nucleotides, the CDR3 is TGTGCCAGCAGCTTAGCGCTCGGCAGGGGGTCTGGAAACACCATATATTTT. It yields the protein CASSLALGRGSGNTIYF.

The rearrangement uses TRBV2 and TRBJ2-4; 8 bases agree with TRBD2. Trimming at V came to 6 bases and at J to 0 bases, leaving 10 bases not matched to a gene. Germline CDR1 reads SNHLY; CDR2 reads FYNNEI. The CDR3 covers 17 residues. The CDR3 loop reads CASSSLSGGLAKNIQYF. The DNA for the CDR3 is TGTGCCAGCAGCTCCCTAAGCGGGGGCCTAGCCAAAAACATTCAGTACTTC.

This chain connects TRBV28 to TRBJ2-3; possible D gene TRBD1, 5 bases. The CDR3 is made up of 16 amino acids. Germline CDR1 MDHEN, CDR2 SYDVKM. Trimming left V 1 base short and J 4 bases short, with 15 bases between. The chain's CDR3 is CASSLFRAGWADTQYF. The CDR3 DNA reads TGTGCCAGCAGTTTATTTAGGGCAGGGTGGGCAGATACGCAGTATTTT.